These 9 T cell receptor beta chains were all obtained from the same sample, sequenced in a study of OX40 agonist ivuxolimab in advanced cancers. Method: immunoSEQ multiplex PCR; TCRdb's copy keeps in-frame clones and lacks some. The repertoire holds 75,000 to 100,000 clones, with 75% to 90% as singletons. The sample here was CD4+ or CD8+ T cells sorted from blood, taken in a trial of the OX40 agonist ivuxolimab. The receptor source for this set is an adult with an advanced solid tumor such as melanoma, head and neck, liver or kidney cancer.

The chain combines TRBV27 with TRBJ1-4, with a possible D match to TRBD1 (6 bases). The CDR3 runs to 14 residues. Trimming removed 8 bases at V and 5 bases at J, with 15 bases between. From germline, CDR1 is MNHEY and CDR2 SMNVEV (reference sequence). The CDR3 region has the DNA TGTGCCAGCTCCCGACAGGCTAACAATGAAAAACTGTTTTTT. Translated, it gives CASSRQANNEKLFF.

The genes are TRBV18 and TRBJ2-3, with 9 nucleotides matching TRBD2. The CDR3 runs 17 residues. Losses at the gene ends were 3 bases for V and 6 bases for J; bases not matched to a gene: 13. CDR1 is KGHSH and CDR2 is LQKENI in the germline V gene. DNA of the CDR3: TGTGCCAGCTCACCCCCCTGGGCGGGGGGGCCGTTGGATACGCAGTATTTT. It encodes CASSPPWAGGPLDTQYF.

This clone was seen only a few times. This chain connects TRBV6-6 to TRBJ2-5; 12 bases fit TRBD2. The V gene end was trimmed by 5 bases and the J gene end by 2 bases; junction bases not matched to a gene: 6. Looked up from germline, CDR1 is MNHNY and CDR2 is SVGAGI (reference sequence). The CDR3 totals 16 residues. The CDR3 here is CASSKGLAGQQETQYF. The DNA for the CDR3 is TGTGCCAGCAGTAAAGGACTAGCGGGGCAGCAAGAGACCCAGTACTTC.

V is TRBV5-1 and J is TRBJ2-7; 11 bases line up with TRBD1. Germline loops: CDR1 SGHRS, CDR2 YFSETQ. V shed 3 bases and J 6 bases; nucleotides not matched to a gene: 5. The CDR3 is 14 amino acids. The CDR3: CASSWDRGSLEQYF. The CDR3 region has the DNA TGCGCCAGCAGCTGGGACAGGGGGAGTCTCGAGCAGTACTTC.

The chain carries TRBV9 and TRBJ1-2; the D is unclear. Germline CDR1 reads SGDLS; CDR2 reads YYNGEE. V lost 4 bases and J lost 14, with 18 bases in between. CDR3 size: 12 residues. The CDR3 DNA is TGTGCCAGCAGCCCAGACCCGGGAGAGAGGACCTTC. It encodes CASSPDPGERTF.

The chain combines TRBV7-2 with TRBJ1-3; unclear D gene. The CDR3 spans 17 residues. V was cut by 0 bases and J by 1 base, with 13 bases left in between. CDR1 and CDR2 from the germline V gene are SGHTA and FQGNSA. The CDR3 loop reads CASSLAAIPVSGNTIYF. The DNA of the CDR3 is TGTGCCAGCAGCTTAGCCGCCATCCCGGTTTCTGGAAACACCATATATTTT. The full variable domain, completed using reference TRBV7-2 and TRBJ1-3, is GAGVSQSPSNKVTEKGKDVELRCDPISGHTALYWYRQSLGQGLEFLIYFQGNSAPDKSGLPSDRFSAERTGGSVSTLTIQRTQQEDSAVYLCASSLAAIPVSGNTIYFGEGSWLTVV.

This clone was recorded only once. V usage is TRBV5-4 and J usage is TRBJ2-7; the D call may be TRBD1 or TRBD2 (5 bases each). Germline V gives CDR1 SGHNT, CDR2 YYREEE (reference sequence). V was cut by 2 bases and J by 3 bases, with 15 bases left in between. CDR3 size: 15 residues. The CDR3 sequence: CASSLPSGGHYEQYF. As DNA, the CDR3 is TGTGCCAGCAGCTTACCTTCCGGAGGACACTACGAGCAGTACTTC.

This chain joins TRBV27 and TRBJ1-2; 8 positions agree with TRBD1. Losses at the gene ends were 5 bases for V and 7 bases for J; bases not matched to a gene: 6. Germline V lookup: CDR1 MNHEY, CDR2 SMNVEV (reference sequence). The CDR3 is 13 amino acids. The CDR3 reads CASSLRTGLGYTF. CDR3 bases: TGTGCCAGCAGTCTTCGGACAGGGCTTGGCTACACCTTC.

The chain has TRBV11-1 and TRBJ2-2; TRBD1 matches at 9 bases. Losses at the gene ends were 7 bases for V and 5 bases for J; bases not matched to a gene: 11. The CDR3 is made up of 16 amino acids. The germline V gene encodes CDR1 SGHAT and CDR2 FQDESV (reference sequence). This CDR3 reads CASTFRTGVGTGELFF. CDR3 sequence (DNA): TGTGCCAGCACCTTCCGGACAGGGGTGGGAACCGGGGAGCTGTTTTTT.